This TCR beta chain was observed in a study of CD4+ T cells in melanoma (dated 2022 in TCRdb). Study-level background: Neoantigen-specific CD4+ T cells in human melanoma were what the study investigated.

General conclusions and limits of the study: Neoantigen-specific CD4+ T cells were reported to be correlated with the function of CD8+ T cells, macrophages and B cells. Neoantigen-specific CD4+ T cells in melanoma were reported to have a range of differentiation states.

A remark on this clone: Its target antigen remains unknown. The record has no base qualities; no much larger clone is one base away.

The receptor library was made with the immunoSEQ multiplex PCR assay. In TCRdb, the immuneACCESS table is reduced to in-frame sequences with V and J assigned. These tables do not hold every clone; where another copy was compared, an unresolved V gene accounts for under half, and the others remain unexplained. For this sample there are 20,000 to 25,000 clones; roughly 73% appear just once. The top ten constitute 9.7% of the sample. Spanning cysteine to phenylalanine, the CDR3 consists of 13 amino acids. Here the CDR3 DNA is all that survives: 39 bases in frame from base 1. According to the germline V gene, CDR1 reads SGHTA and CDR2 reads FQGTGA. Deletion took 4 bases off V and 6 bases off J, with a span of 12 bases between the germline ends. Donors were patients with melanoma.

This TCR derives from a human donor with melanoma. The sequence links TRBV7-3 to TRBJ2-5; there is no confident call for the D gene. The DNA sequence is TGTGCCAGCAGCTCCGGCCTCGATCAGACCCAGTACTTC. This gives the protein CASSSGLDQTQYF.